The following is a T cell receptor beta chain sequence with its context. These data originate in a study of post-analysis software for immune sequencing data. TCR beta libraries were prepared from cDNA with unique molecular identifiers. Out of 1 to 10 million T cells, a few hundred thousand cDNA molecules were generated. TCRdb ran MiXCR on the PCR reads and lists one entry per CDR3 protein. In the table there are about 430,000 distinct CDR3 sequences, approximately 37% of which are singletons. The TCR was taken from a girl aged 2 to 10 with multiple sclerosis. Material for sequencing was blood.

CDR3 in DNA: TGCAGTGCTAGAGTAGCAGACAGGGGAAATGGCTACACCTTC. This gives the protein CSARVADRGNGYTF. V and J are TRBV20-1 and TRBJ1-2; the match to TRBD1 covers 8 bases. V shed 1 base, J shed 6 bases, and the junction held 7 bases outside the gene matches. The CDR3 loop spans 14 amino acids. Germline loops: CDR1 DFQATT, CDR2 SNEGSKA (reference sequence).